Below, 8 T cell receptor beta chains from the same sample are listed, as sequenced in a study of blood T cell repertoires in COVID-19 (TCRdb year 2020). The protocol used for the library was the immunoSEQ multiplex PCR assay. The table was pulled from immuneACCESS by TCRdb, which kept in-frame rearrangements only. Such tables lose some clones; where checked, under half of the loss comes from unresolved V genes, and the rest has no known cause. This sample is represented by around 230,000 clones; 82% of them were singletons. The ten top clones hold 9.5% to 15% of the sample. Sequenced material: peripheral blood. The receptors originated from an older woman with active or convalescent COVID-19.

About this clone itself: Other DNA sequences within the sample encode an identical CDR3. The CDR3 is CASSPTSNYGYTF. In DNA form, the CDR3 reads TGTGCCAGCAGTCCGACATCTAACTATGGCTACACCTTC. The chain combines TRBV7-9 with TRBJ1-2; D gene unclear. The CDR3 runs to 13 residues. Germline V CDR1 and CDR2: SEHNR, FQNEAQ (reference sequence). V was shortened by 6 bases and J by 0 bases, with 8 bases between the two germline ends.

Details on this clone: Because the CDR3's place on the DNA is in doubt, the DNA is left out and the CDR3 is given as listed by TCRdb. The J gene is TRBJ1-4, the V gene TRBV19; TRBD1 is the table's D call and was not checked against the DNA. The CDR3 is 14 residues long, ends included. Germline-derived CDR1 and CDR2 are LNHDA and SQIVND (reference sequence). CDR3 loop: CASTSGQGNEKLFF.

This rearrangement joins TRBV3-1 (or the pseudogene TRBV3-2) to TRBJ1-5; no clear D gene. V lost 1 base, J lost 4 bases, and 11 bases lay in between. This CDR3 spans 15 amino acids. The germline CDR1 and CDR2 sequences are LGHDT and YNNKEL (reference sequence). CDR3 coding DNA: TGTGCCAGCAGCCAAGGGGTCGTCGGGAATCAGCCCCAGCATTTT. Protein sequence: CASSQGVVGNQPQHF.

The V call is TRBV2, the J call TRBJ1-4, with 9 bases lining up with TRBD1. The V gene's germline CDR1 is SNHLY and CDR2 FYNNEI. V lost 5 bases to trimming and J lost 10 bases; unmatched junction nucleotides: 5. The CDR3 is 13 residues long. The CDR3 DNA sequence: TGTGCCAGCAGTAAGGGACAGGGCGGAAAACTGTTTTTT. Translated, it gives CASSKGQGGKLFF. The full variable domain, in which reference TRBV2 and TRBJ1-4 provide the parts outside the CDR3, is EPEVTQTPSHQVTQMGQEVILRCVPISNHLYFYWYRQILGQKVEFLVSFYNNEISEKSEIFDDQFSVERPDGSNFTLKIRSTKLEDSAMYFCASSKGQGGKLFFGSGTQLSVL.

The chain recombines TRBV30 with TRBJ1-4; D remains ambiguous. The V end was cut by 1 base, the J end by 6 bases, with 9 bases between. The CDR3 extends over 13 amino acids. Germline V gene sequence: CDR1 GTSNPN, CDR2 SVGIG (reference sequence). CDR3 loop: CAWSGQVYEKLFF. DNA of the CDR3: TGTGCCTGGAGTGGGCAGGTCTATGAAAAACTGTTTTTT. The variable domain in full, with the rest retrieved from reference TRBV30 and TRBJ1-4, is SQTIHQWPATLVQPVGSPLSLECTVEGTSNPNLYWYRQAAGRGLQLLFYSVGIGQISSEVPQNLSASRPQDRQFILSSKKLLLSDSGFYLCAWSGQVYEKLFFGSGTQLSVL.

The J gene is TRBJ2-7, the V gene TRBV3-1 (or the pseudogene TRBV3-2); D is possibly TRBD2 (6 bases). Looked up from germline, CDR1 is LGHDT and CDR2 is YNNKEL (reference sequence). The CDR3 loop spans 16 amino acids. V lost 1 base and J 2 bases, leaving 15 bases between the germline ends. The CDR3 nucleotides are TGTGCCAGCAGCCAAGGTCCGGGGGATGGGGCCTACGAGCAGTACTTC. It yields the protein CASSQGPGDGAYEQYF.

As for this clone: A junction boundary mismatches the germline segment, possibly from a read error. The chain has TRBV27 and TRBJ2-7; D is unclear. Germline-derived CDR1 and CDR2 are MNHEY and SMNVEV (reference sequence). The CDR3 is 14 residues long. The CDR3 protein is CASSLSLRYYVQYF. CDR3 bases: TGTGCCAGCAGTTTATCTCTTCGATACTACGTGCAGTACTTC.

The chain uses TRBV5-1 and TRBJ2-1; tentatively, D is TRBD2 (6 bases). V was clipped by 0 bases and J by 12 bases, with 13 bases between them. The CDR3 is 13 amino acids. Germline CDR1 SGHRS, CDR2 YFSETQ. CDR3 residues: CASSLESPGRQFF. The DNA for the CDR3 is TGCGCCAGCAGCTTGGAAAGTCCCGGGAGGCAGTTCTTC.